One sample yielded the 2 T cell receptor beta chains listed below, sequenced in a study of Ad26.COV2.S vaccination and SARS-CoV-2 variants (dated by TCRdb to the early 2020s). The label giving this sample's treatment or condition can be read as: around 19 received Ad26.COV2.S at low or high dose, single or two shots; about 5 received placebo; per-sample allocation not given. For vaccine and placebo recipients, the sequenced repertoires came from samples collected on day 63 after the first injection. The library relied on the immunoSEQ multiplex PCR assay. TCRdb holds this immuneACCESS table with in-frame rearrangements only. Some clones are missing; in checked studies, unresolved V genes explain under half, and the rest has no known cause. The sample has around 450,000 clones on record, nearly 90% of them singletons. The ten largest make up around 2.6% of the sample. The source was peripheral blood, collected in a trial of Ad26.COV2.S vaccine versus placebo. Source of these receptors: a person between 18 and 60 years old who received the Ad26.COV2.S COVID-19 vaccine or a placebo.

This chain joins TRBV7-9 and TRBJ1-1; TRBD1 matches 11 bases. Per germline, CDR1 SEHNR and CDR2 FQNEAQ (reference sequence). V shed 5 bases and J 3 bases; nucleotides not matched to a gene: 5. This CDR3 is 15 amino acids long. CDR3: CASSPGDRGDTEAFF. CDR3 sequence (DNA): TGTGCCAGCAGCCCCGGGGACAGGGGGGACACTGAAGCTTTCTTT.

The chain is built from TRBV19 and TRBJ1-6; TRBD1 might be the D (6 bases). From germline, CDR1 is LNHDA and CDR2 SQIVND (reference sequence). CDR3 length: 13 residues. V was trimmed by 8 bases and J by 15 bases, leaving 20 bases between them. In DNA, the CDR3 is TGTGCCAGTGGGGGGCAGGATCGGTCGCGCCTCCACTTT. Encoded protein: CASGGQDRSRLHF. The full variable domain, rest sourced from reference TRBV19 and TRBJ1-6, is DGGITQSPKYLFRKEGQNVTLSCEQNLNHDAMYWYRQDPGQGLRLIYYSQIVNDFQKGDIAEGYSVSREKKESFPLTVTSAQKNPTAFYLCASGGQDRSRLHFGNGTRLTVT.